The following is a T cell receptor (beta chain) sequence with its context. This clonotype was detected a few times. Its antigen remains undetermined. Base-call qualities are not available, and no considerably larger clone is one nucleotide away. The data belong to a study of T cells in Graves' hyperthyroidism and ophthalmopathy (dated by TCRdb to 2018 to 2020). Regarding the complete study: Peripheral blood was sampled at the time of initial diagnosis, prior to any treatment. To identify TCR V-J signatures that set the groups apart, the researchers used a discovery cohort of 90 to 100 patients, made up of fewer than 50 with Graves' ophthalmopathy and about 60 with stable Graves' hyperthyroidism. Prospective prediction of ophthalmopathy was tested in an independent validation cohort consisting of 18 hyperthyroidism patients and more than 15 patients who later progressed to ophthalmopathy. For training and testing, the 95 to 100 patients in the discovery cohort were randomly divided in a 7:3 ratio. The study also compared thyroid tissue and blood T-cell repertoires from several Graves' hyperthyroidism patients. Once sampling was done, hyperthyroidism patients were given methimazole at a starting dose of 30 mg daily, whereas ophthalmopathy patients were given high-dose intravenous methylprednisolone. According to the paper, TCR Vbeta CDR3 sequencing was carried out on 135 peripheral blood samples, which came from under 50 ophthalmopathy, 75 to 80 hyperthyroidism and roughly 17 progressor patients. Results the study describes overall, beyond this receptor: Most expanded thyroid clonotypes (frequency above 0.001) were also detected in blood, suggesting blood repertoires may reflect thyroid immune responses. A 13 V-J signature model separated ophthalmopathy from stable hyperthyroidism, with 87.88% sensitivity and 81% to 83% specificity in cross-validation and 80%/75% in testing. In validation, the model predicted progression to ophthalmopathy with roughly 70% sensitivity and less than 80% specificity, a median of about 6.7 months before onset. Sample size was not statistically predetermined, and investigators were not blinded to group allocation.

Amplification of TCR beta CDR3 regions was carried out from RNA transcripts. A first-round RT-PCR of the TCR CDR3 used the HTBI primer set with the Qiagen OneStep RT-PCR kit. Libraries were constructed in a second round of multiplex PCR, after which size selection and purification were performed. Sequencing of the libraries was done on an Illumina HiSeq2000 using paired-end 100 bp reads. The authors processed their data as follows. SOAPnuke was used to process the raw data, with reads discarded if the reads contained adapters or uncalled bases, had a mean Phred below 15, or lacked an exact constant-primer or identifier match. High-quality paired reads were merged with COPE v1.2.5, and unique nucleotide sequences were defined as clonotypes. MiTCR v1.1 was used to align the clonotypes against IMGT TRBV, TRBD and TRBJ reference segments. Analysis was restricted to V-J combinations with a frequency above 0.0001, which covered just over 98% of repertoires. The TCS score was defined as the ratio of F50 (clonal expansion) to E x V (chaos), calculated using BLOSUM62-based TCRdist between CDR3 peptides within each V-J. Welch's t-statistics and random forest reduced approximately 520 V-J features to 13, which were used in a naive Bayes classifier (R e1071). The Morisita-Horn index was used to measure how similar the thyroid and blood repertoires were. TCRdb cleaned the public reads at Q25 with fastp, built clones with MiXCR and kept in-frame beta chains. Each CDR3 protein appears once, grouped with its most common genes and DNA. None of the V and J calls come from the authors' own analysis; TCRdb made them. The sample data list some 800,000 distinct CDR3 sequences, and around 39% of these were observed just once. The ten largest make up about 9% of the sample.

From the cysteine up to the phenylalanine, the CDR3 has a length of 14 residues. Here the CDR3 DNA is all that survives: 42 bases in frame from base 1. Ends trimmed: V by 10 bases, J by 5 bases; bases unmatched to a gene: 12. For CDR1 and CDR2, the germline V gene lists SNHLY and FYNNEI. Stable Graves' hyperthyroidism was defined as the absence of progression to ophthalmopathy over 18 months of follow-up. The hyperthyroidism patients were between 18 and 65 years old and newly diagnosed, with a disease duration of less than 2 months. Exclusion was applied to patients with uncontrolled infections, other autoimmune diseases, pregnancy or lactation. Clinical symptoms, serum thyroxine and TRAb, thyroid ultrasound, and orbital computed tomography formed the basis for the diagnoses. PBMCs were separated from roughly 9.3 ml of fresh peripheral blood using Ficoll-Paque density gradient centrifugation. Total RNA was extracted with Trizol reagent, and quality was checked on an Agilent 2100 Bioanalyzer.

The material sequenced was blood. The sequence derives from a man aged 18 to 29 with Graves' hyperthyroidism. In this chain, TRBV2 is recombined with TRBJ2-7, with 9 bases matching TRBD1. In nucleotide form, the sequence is TGTGCCATTCTTAGGACAGGGGTCCCCCACGAGCAGTACTTC. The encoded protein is CAILRTGVPHEQYF.